The clone carrying this T cell receptor (beta chain) was counted a single time. The CDR3 is 15 residues long. The germline V gene encodes CDR1 SGHNT and CDR2 YYREEE (reference sequence). With V trimmed by 4 bases and J by 5 bases, 9 bases remained unmatched. The data are from a study of OX40 agonist ivuxolimab in advanced cancers. Study overall: Patients were treated with ivuxolimab, an agonistic anti-OX40 (CD134) antibody.

Profiled with immunoSEQ multiplex PCR; TCRdb holds only in-frame clones, not every one. The sample shows just under 65,000 clones, 80% to 90% of them seen only once. The TCR comes from an adult with an advanced solid tumor such as melanoma, head and neck, liver or kidney cancer. The chain carries TRBV5-4 and TRBJ2-3; 8 bases are shared with TRBD2. The sequences come from CD4+ or CD8+ T cells sorted from blood, collected in a trial of the OX40 agonist ivuxolimab. The CDR3 coding sequence is TGTGCCAGCAGCCCTCAGGGGAGCGGGAGAGATACGCAGTATTTT. It yields the protein CASSPQGSGRDTQYF.